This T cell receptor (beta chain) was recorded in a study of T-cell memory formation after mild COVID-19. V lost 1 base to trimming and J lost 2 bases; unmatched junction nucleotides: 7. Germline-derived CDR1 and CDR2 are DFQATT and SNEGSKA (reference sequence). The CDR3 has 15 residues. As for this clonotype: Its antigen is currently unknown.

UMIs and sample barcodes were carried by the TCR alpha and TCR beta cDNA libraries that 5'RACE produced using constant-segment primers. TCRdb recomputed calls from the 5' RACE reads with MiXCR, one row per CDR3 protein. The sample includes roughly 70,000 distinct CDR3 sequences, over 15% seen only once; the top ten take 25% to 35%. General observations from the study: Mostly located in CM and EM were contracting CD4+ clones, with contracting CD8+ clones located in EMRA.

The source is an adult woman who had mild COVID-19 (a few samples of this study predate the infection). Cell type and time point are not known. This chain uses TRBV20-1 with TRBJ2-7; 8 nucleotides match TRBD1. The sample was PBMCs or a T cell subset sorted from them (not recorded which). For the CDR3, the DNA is TGCAGTGCTAGAGCCTGGACAGGGTCGGCCTACGAGCAGTACTTC. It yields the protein CSARAWTGSAYEQYF.